These 14 T cell receptor beta chains originate from one sample sequenced in a study of blood T cells in healthy people across ages. Combining a sample-barcoded 5' primer with a J-beta primer mix, a second PCR ran for roughly 7 to 11 cycles. Using its own MiXCR run on the 5' RACE reads, TCRdb lists one record per CDR3 protein. The profile shows around 1.5 million distinct CDR3 sequences, roughly 45% of them singletons. Sequenced input: blood. The receptor set was obtained from a woman under 30 in good health.

The V gene is TRBV20-1, the J gene TRBJ1-2, with no clear D. The V gene lost 0 bases and the J gene lost 8 bases, with 10 bases spanning the gap. The germline gives CDR1 DFQATT, CDR2 SNEGSKA (reference sequence). CDR3 length: 12 residues. The CDR3 DNA is TGCAGTGCTAGAGATTACGGGGAGGGCTACACCTTC. As protein: CSARDYGEGYTF.

The chain joins TRBV3-1 to TRBJ1-1; the match to TRBD1 covers 8 bases. There are 17 residues in the CDR3. V shed 0 bases and J 1 base; nucleotides not matched to a gene: 7. Germline V gene sequence: CDR1 LGHDT, CDR2 YNNKEL (reference sequence). The CDR3, as DNA: TGTGCCAGCAGCCAAGATTGGGGGGACAGGAAGAACACTGAAGCTTTCTTT. Protein: CASSQDWGDRKNTEAFF.

The rearrangement links TRBV6-1 to TRBJ1-1, with 7 bases that match TRBD1. CDR3 length: 15 amino acids. J gave up 4 bases and V 4 bases, and 9 bases lay outside the gene matches. CDR1 and CDR2 (germline): MNHNS, SASEGT. In DNA, the CDR3 is TGTGCCAGCAGTGTTCGACAGGGAGTCGTCACTGAAGCTTTCTTT. It is translated as CASSVRQGVVTEAFF.

The chain combines TRBV3-1 with TRBJ1-6; D is unclear. Germline lookup yields CDR1 LGHDT and CDR2 YNNKEL (reference sequence). The CDR3 has 17 amino acids. With 4 bases removed from V and 8 bases from J, the gap between germline ends came to 21 bases. CDR3 residues: CASSPEGWSREYSPLHF. CDR3 nucleotide sequence: TGTGCCAGCAGCCCTGAAGGGTGGAGCCGGGAGTATTCACCCCTCCACTTT.

As to this clonotype: The junction does not match germline at one end; this may be a read error. The J gene is TRBJ1-2, the V gene TRBV25-1; the D gene is possibly TRBD1 (5 bases). The CDR3 extends over 11 amino acids. CDR1 is MGHDK and CDR2 is SYGVNS in the germline V gene. The CDR3 DNA sequence: TGTGTCAGCAGTAGAGGGGAAGGCCACACCTTC. It encodes CVSSRGEGHTF.

V is TRBV6-2 or TRBV6-3 and J is TRBJ2-1; D unclear. Between the trimmed V and J ends, which lost 0 bases and 12 bases, there was a span of 12 bases. CDR1 and CDR2 (germline): MNHEY, SVGEGT. The CDR3 sequence is 13 residues long. The CDR3 spells CASSYSGSYGQFF. The DNA for the CDR3 is TGTGCCAGCAGTTACTCGGGCAGCTACGGGCAGTTCTTC.

This clonotype was observed a handful of times. The gene calls are TRBV7-3 and TRBJ2-3; D is perhaps TRBD1 or TRBD2 (5 bases each). This CDR3 has 13 amino acids. The V gene lost 3 bases and the J gene lost 6 bases, with 10 bases spanning the gap. Looked up from germline, CDR1 is SGHTA and CDR2 is FQGTGA. This CDR3 reads CASSLAREDTQYF. For the CDR3, the DNA is TGTGCCAGCAGCTTGGCCAGGGAGGATACGCAGTATTTT.

This clonotype was found a few times. This sequence joins TRBV11-2 and TRBJ1-2; weak D call: TRBD1 (5 bases). Germline-derived CDR1 and CDR2 are SGHAT and FQNNGV. The CDR3 loop spans 16 amino acids. V lost 5 bases and J lost 2, with 18 bases in between. CDR3 DNA: TGTGCCAGCAGCCCCTCGGGACTGGAGCTGAACTATGGCTACACCTTC. It specifies CASSPSGLELNYGYTF.

This clonotype occurred a few times. The chain combines TRBV12-3 or TRBV12-4 with TRBJ1-5; TRBD1 aligns across 7 bases. With 6 bases clipped from V and 10 bases from J, the junction kept 12 bases outside the gene matches. The CDR3 contains 14 residues. Written as DNA, the CDR3 is TGTGCCAGCAGCTCCAACAGGGGCCCGGGTCCCCAGCATTTT. It is translated as CASSSNRGPGPQHF.

V is TRBV20-1 and J is TRBJ1-4; 7 positions agree with TRBD1. V was clipped by 4 bases and J by 8 bases; unmatched bases: 4. Germline V CDR1 and CDR2: DFQATT, SNEGSKA (reference sequence). This CDR3 comprises 12 residues. The CDR3 region has the DNA TGCAGTGCTAAAGACAGGGAAGAAAAACTGTTTTTT. It yields the protein CSAKDREEKLFF.

This clonotype was found a few times. The chain uses TRBV3-1 and TRBJ2-1; the match to TRBD2 covers 10 bases. In germline, CDR1 is LGHDT, CDR2 YNNKEL (reference sequence). The CDR3 is made up of 16 amino acids. The trim removed 0 bases at V and 5 bases at J, leaving 4 bases unmatched. The CDR3 region has the DNA TGTGCCAGCAGCCAAGATAGTAGCGGGAGGCACAATGAGCAGTTCTTC. Its translation is CASSQDSSGRHNEQFF.

This clonotype appeared a few times. The V and J genes are TRBV6-2 or TRBV6-3 and TRBJ2-4, with TRBD2 matching 7 bases. Germline CDR1 is MNHEY and CDR2 is SVGEGT. The CDR3 is 14 amino acids. Losses at the gene ends were 6 bases for V and 13 bases for J; bases not matched to a gene: 15. The CDR3 coding sequence is TGTGCCAGCAGCGACCGGCGGGGGTTCGGAGAGCAGTACTTC. Translation: CASSDRRGFGEQYF.

The table lists this clonotype with a few counts. The chain employs TRBV4-1 and TRBJ1-4; 8 bases map to TRBD1. The CDR3 consists of 15 residues. The J segment lost 3 bases and the V segment lost 3 bases, leaving 3 bases of the junction unmatched. Germline CDR1 reads MGHRA; CDR2 reads YSYEKL. CDR3 coding DNA: TGCGCCAGCAGCCATTGGACAGGGCCTAATGAAAAACTGTTTTTT. It specifies CASSHWTGPNEKLFF.

This clonotype has only a few counts. The CDR3 bases are TGTGCCAGCAGTTTGACAGGGGAGCAGGACGAGCAGTACTTC. Its protein is CASSLTGEQDEQYF. The chain combines TRBV28 with TRBJ2-7, with 8 nucleotides matching TRBD1. V shed 3 bases, J shed 5 bases, and the junction held 6 bases outside the gene matches. Germline V lookup: CDR1 MDHEN, CDR2 SYDVKM. The CDR3 has 14 amino acids.